A single sample gave rise to the 24 T cell receptor beta chains below, sequenced in a study of neurological immune-mediated disorders. TCRdb reprocessed the 5' RACE reads via MiXCR and lists one record per CDR3 protein. Of some 70,000 distinct CDR3 sequences detected, under 5% appear once; the ten largest clones hold less than 8%. The material sequenced was PBMCs. These receptors all stem from a man aged 25-45 years with multiple sclerosis.

The chain carries TRBV5-1 and TRBJ1-1; D uncertain. Trimming removed 5 bases at V and 3 bases at J, with 17 bases between. The CDR3 has 15 amino acids. Germline V gene data show CDR1 as SGHRS and CDR2 as YFSETQ. The CDR3 DNA reads TGCGCCAGCAGTTCGTCCCCACGTTCTGACACTGAAGCTTTCTTT. Residues: CASSSSPRSDTEAFF.

This clonotype was counted many times. The V gene is TRBV20-1, the J gene TRBJ2-7, with no clear D. V dropped 0 bases and J dropped 3 bases, with 24 bases sitting between them. Germline values: CDR1 DFQATT, CDR2 SNEGSKA (reference sequence). CDR3 length equals 18 residues. The CDR3 sequence is CSARDKGLGRQLYYEQYF. Written as DNA, the CDR3 is TGCAGTGCTAGAGATAAAGGTTTAGGACGGCAGCTCTACTACGAGCAGTACTTC.

CDR3: CSASGGAPTNEQFF. DNA for the CDR3: TGCAGTGCTAGCGGGGGGGCCCCCACAAATGAGCAGTTCTTC. The chain uses TRBV20-1 and TRBJ2-1; 8 bases align to TRBD2. The CDR3 totals 14 residues. With 3 bases clipped from V and 7 bases from J, the junction kept 8 bases outside the gene matches. CDR1 DFQATT and CDR2 SNEGSKA come from the germline V gene (reference sequence).

About this clonotype: A clone one base away is much larger, so this may be a read error. This rearrangement joins TRBV7-6 to TRBJ1-1; the D is unclear. The germline V gene encodes CDR1 SGHVS and CDR2 FNYEAQ. The CDR3 is 15 amino acids. CDR3 sequence reads: CANSLEVPVNTEAFF. The CDR3 coding sequence is TGTGCCAACAGCTTAGAGGTTCCGGTTAACACTGAAGCTTTCTTT.

This clonotype was observed many times. The chain employs TRBV5-1 and TRBJ2-3; no clear D. V dropped 0 bases and J dropped 4 bases, with 3 bases sitting between them. The CDR3 contains 12 residues. Per the germline V gene, CDR1 is SGHRS and CDR2 is YFSETQ. The CDR3 bases are TGCGCCAGCAGCTTGGTTGCAGATACGCAGTATTTT. This translates into CASSLVADTQYF.

This clonotype was recorded at least ten times. The gene calls are TRBV2 and TRBJ1-4; 9 bases map to TRBD1. The V gene end was trimmed by 8 bases and the J gene end by 7 bases; junction bases not matched to a gene: 8. There are 14 residues in the CDR3. Germline V gene lookup returns CDR1 SNHLY and CDR2 FYNNEI. The CDR3 nucleotides read TGTGCCAGCGTCACCGGGACAGGGTTTGAAAAACTGTTTTTT. Translation: CASVTGTGFEKLFF. Full variable domain (rest looked up from reference TRBV2 and TRBJ1-4): EPEVTQTPSHQVTQMGQEVILRCVPISNHLYFYWYRQILGQKVEFLVSFYNNEISEKSEIFDDQFSVERPDGSNFTLKIRSTKLEDSAMYFCASVTGTGFEKLFFGSGTQLSVL.

This clonotype occurred many times. The rearrangement uses TRBV27 and TRBJ2-2; no clear D gene. Germline CDR1 is MNHEY and CDR2 is SMNVEV (reference sequence). The CDR3 loop spans 10 amino acids. V gave up 8 bases and J gave up 7 bases, with 5 bases separating them. The CDR3 nucleotides are TGTGCCAGCGGGGACGGGGAGCTGTTTTTT. The encoded protein is CASGDGELFF.

Many counts were recorded for this clonotype. The V call is TRBV27, the J call TRBJ1-6; a possible D gene is TRBD1 (5 bases). The CDR3 totals 17 residues. The V end lost 4 bases, the J end lost 0 bases, and 13 bases lay between the germline ends. Germline loops: CDR1 MNHEY, CDR2 SMNVEV (reference sequence). CDR3 sequence: CASSSRQGGSYNSPLHF. DNA of the CDR3: TGTGCCAGCAGTTCTCGGCAGGGTGGCTCCTATAATTCACCCCTCCACTTT.

This clonotype has at least ten counts. This chain joins TRBV10-3 and TRBJ1-1, with a weak D call TRBD1 (6 bases). Trimming removed 5 bases from V and 1 base from J, with 11 bases in between. CDR3 length: 14 residues. CDR1 ENHRY and CDR2 SYGVKD come from the germline V gene. The CDR3 sequence is CAISRDTPNTEAFF. For the CDR3, the DNA is TGTGCCATCAGTCGGGACACCCCGAACACTGAAGCTTTCTTT.

This clonotype has at least ten counts. V gene TRBV20-1 combines with J gene TRBJ2-5, with 7 nucleotides matching TRBD2. The J segment lost 1 base and the V segment lost 5 bases, leaving 4 bases of the junction unmatched. The CDR3 is made up of 13 amino acids. Germline lookup yields CDR1 DFQATT and CDR2 SNEGSKA (reference sequence). The CDR3 region has the DNA TGCAGTGCTGAGCGGGGTACCCAAGAGACCCAGTACTTC. Translation gives CSAERGTQETQYF.

This clonotype occurred many times. CDR3 protein: CASMISSGELFF. The CDR3 DNA follows: TGTGCCAGCATGATCTCCTCCGGGGAGCTGTTTTTT. V usage is TRBV3-1 and J usage is TRBJ2-2, with D unresolved. CDR1 is LGHDT, CDR2 YNNKEL, per germline (reference sequence). The V end lost 7 bases, the J end lost 6 bases, and 9 bases lay between the germline ends. This CDR3 spans 12 amino acids.

This clonotype was observed at least ten times. The chain couples TRBV3-1 to TRBJ2-3; 11 bases are shared with TRBD1. The CDR3 extends over 16 amino acids. Germline V gene sequence: CDR1 LGHDT, CDR2 YNNKEL (reference sequence). V shed 4 bases, J shed 6 bases, and the junction held 9 bases outside the gene matches. The CDR3 coding sequence is TGTGCCAGCAGCCCCTGGACAGGGGGCGATGGGGATACGCAGTATTTT. Protein product: CASSPWTGGDGDTQYF.

This clonotype was counted a few times. The gene calls are TRBV6-6 and TRBJ1-5; D is possibly TRBD1 (5 bases). The CDR3 spans 15 residues. V was cut by 1 base and J by 3 bases, with 10 bases left in between. Germline CDR1 and CDR2: MNHNY and SVGAGI (reference sequence). The CDR3 protein is CASSYFEGNNQPQHF. In DNA, the CDR3 is TGTGCCAGCAGTTACTTCGAGGGGAACAATCAGCCCCAGCATTTT.

This clonotype appeared once. The chain is built from TRBV20-1 and TRBJ2-1; possible D gene TRBD1, 6 bases. Trimming took off 6 bases at V and 4 bases at J, with 10 bases between the two ends. The germline CDR1 and CDR2 sequences are DFQATT and SNEGSKA (reference sequence). The CDR3 contains 12 residues. The CDR3 sequence: CSADGTYNEQFF. Written as DNA, the CDR3 is TGCAGTGCGGACGGGACATACAATGAGCAGTTCTTC.

At least ten counts were recorded for this clonotype. V usage is TRBV18 and J usage is TRBJ1-2; no reliable D call. Germline CDR1 KGHSH, CDR2 LQKENI. CDR3 length: 14 amino acids. Between the trimmed V and J ends, which lost 3 bases and 3 bases, there was a span of 11 bases. CDR3 in DNA: TGTGCCAGCTCACCGTCCCCTGACTACTATGGCTACACCTTC. The encoded protein is CASSPSPDYYGYTF.

This clonotype was seen a few times. CDR3 sequence (DNA): TGCGCCAGCAGCCAAGTCGGCAGGGGAAGATCACCCCTCCACTTT. This gives the protein CASSQVGRGRSPLHF. The rearrangement uses TRBV4-1 and TRBJ1-6, with D possibly being TRBD1 (6 bases). CDR3 size: 15 residues. The V gene lost 1 base and the J gene lost 10 bases, with 14 bases spanning the gap. Per germline, CDR1 MGHRA and CDR2 YSYEKL.

This clonotype appeared a few times. The rearrangement joins TRBV15 to TRBJ1-3; D unclear. Germline CDR1 reads LNHNV; CDR2 reads YYDKDF (reference sequence). Trimming removed 9 bases at V and 2 bases at J, with 11 bases between. This CDR3 is built from 13 residues. CDR3 sequence reads: CATNPGAGNTIYF. Here the CDR3 DNA reads TGTGCCACAAACCCCGGGGCTGGAAACACCATATATTTT.

The sample holds a few counts of this clonotype. This chain joins TRBV5-1 and TRBJ2-3, with 10 bases identical to TRBD2. Germline V lookup: CDR1 SGHRS, CDR2 YFSETQ. The V and J ends lost 4 bases and 0 bases, in that order; junction bases with no gene match: 8. There are 17 residues in the CDR3. CDR3 in amino acids: CASSPSSGGVSTDTQYF. CDR3 bases: TGCGCCAGCAGCCCCTCTAGCGGGGGAGTTAGCACAGATACGCAGTATTTT.

There are many counts of this clonotype. This sequence joins TRBV6-6 and TRBJ1-2; 8 bases fit TRBD1. The CDR3 extends over 14 amino acids. Germline V gives CDR1 MNHNY, CDR2 SVGAGI (reference sequence). V lost 5 bases, J lost 4 bases, and 6 bases stayed unmatched. The DNA of the CDR3 is TGTGCCAGCAGTCCCGCGGACAGGGTCTATGGCTACACCTTC. Translating it yields CASSPADRVYGYTF.

This clonotype was recorded a few times. The V and J genes are TRBV15 and TRBJ2-3, with D perhaps matching TRBD1 (5 bases). Germline lookup yields CDR1 LNHNV and CDR2 YYDKDF (reference sequence). The CDR3 is 13 amino acids. Trimming took 8 bases from V and 3 from J, leaving 12 bases between them. The CDR3 DNA follows: TGTGCCACCCGTCAGGGTACAACAGATACGCAGTATTTT. Amino acid sequence: CATRQGTTDTQYF.

This clonotype was recorded many times. V is TRBV9 and J is TRBJ2-1, with D tentatively TRBD2 (6 bases). This CDR3 spans 15 amino acids. Trimming pared 4 bases from V and 5 bases from J, leaving 16 bases between. Germline loops: CDR1 SGDLS, CDR2 YYNGEE. CDR3 in amino acids: CASSPSPRENNEQFF. CDR3 bases: TGTGCCAGCAGCCCCAGTCCCCGGGAGAACAATGAGCAGTTCTTC.

Concerning this clonotype: Being one base from a much bigger clone, this may be a read error. The rearrangement links TRBV20-1 to TRBJ2-3; TRBD1 is a possible D gene (5 bases). Germline lookup yields CDR1 DFQATT and CDR2 SNEGSKA (reference sequence). The CDR3 is 14 amino acids. V was shortened by 3 bases and J by 3 bases, with 13 bases between the two germline ends. CDR3 nucleotides: TGCAGTGCTAGTGTGGGCCAGGGTACAGATACGCAGTATTTT. Its translation: CSASVGQGTDTQYF.

The sample holds a few counts of this clonotype. Possible read error: a much larger clone is one base away. Because it lacks the conserved phenylalanine or tryptophan at the end, this CDR3 is likely a read error. The chain has TRBV10-3 and TRBJ2-1; TRBD2 might be the D (6 bases). The germline V gene has CDR1 ENHRY and CDR2 SYGVKD. V was cut by 6 bases and J by 4 bases, with 13 bases left in between. CDR3 length: 14 amino acids. The CDR3 sequence: CAIRDNGGYNEQFI. The CDR3 region has the DNA TGTGCCATCAGAGATAACGGGGGTTACAATGAGCAGTTCATC.

This clonotype was detected many times. The chain links TRBV6-1 to TRBJ1-1, with 8 bases identical to TRBD1. Germline loops: CDR1 MNHNS, CDR2 SASEGT. This CDR3 is 14 amino acids long. After removal of 6 bases from V and 3 bases from J, the junction contained 6 bases not matched to a gene. Here the CDR3 reads CASSFRGQDTEAFF. The CDR3 DNA reads TGTGCCAGCAGCTTCAGGGGGCAAGACACTGAAGCTTTCTTT.